This is a list of T cell receptor beta chains from one sample in a study of T-cell memory formation after mild COVID-19. TCRdb analysed the 5' RACE reads with MiXCR anew, one entry per CDR3 protein. The sample holds fewer than 300,000 distinct CDR3 sequences, roughly 17% seen once. The sequencing input was PBMCs or a T cell subset sorted from them (not recorded which). The receptors were sampled from a man younger than 35 who had mild COVID-19 (a few samples of this study predate the infection). Cell type and time point are not known. CDR3s include the opening cysteine and the closing phenylalanine or tryptophan. Each record gives: J gene, D gene, clone size, V gene, CDR3 length, CDR3 DNA, CDR3 protein. D genes are given only for firm matches. Size values are once, few and many counts, or a class for expanded clones, and some rows have none.

j_call: TRBJ2-3; d_call: TRBD2; clone_size: few; v_call: TRBV5-1; cdr3_length: 17; cdr3_nt: TGCGCCAGCAGCTTGAATGGACTAGCTATTAGCACAGATACGCAGTATTTT; cdr3_aa: CASSLNGLAISTDTQYF
j_call: TRBJ1-6; d_call: -; clone_size: -; v_call: TRBV2; cdr3_length: 16; cdr3_nt: TGTGCCAGCAGTGAGGTCAAGGGATCCTATAATTCACCCCTCCACTTT; cdr3_aa: CASSEVKGSYNSPLHF
j_call: TRBJ2-1; d_call: -; clone_size: few; v_call: TRBV7-9; cdr3_length: 13; cdr3_nt: TGTGCCAGCAGCTTATGGACTCGCAATGAGCAGTTCTTC; cdr3_aa: CASSLWTRNEQFF
j_call: TRBJ1-2; d_call: -; clone_size: -; v_call: TRBV30; cdr3_length: 12; cdr3_nt: TGTGCCTGGACGGGTGGGCTCTATGGCTACACCTTC; cdr3_aa: CAWTGGLYGYTF
j_call: TRBJ1-2; d_call: -; clone_size: -; v_call: TRBV4-3; cdr3_length: 15; cdr3_nt: TGCGCCAGCAGCCAATCCACAGGGAGCTACTATGGCTACACCTTC; cdr3_aa: CASSQSTGSYYGYTF
j_call: TRBJ2-7; d_call: -; clone_size: few; v_call: TRBV29-1; cdr3_length: 13; cdr3_nt: TGCAGCGTTGAAGATCTGTCCGGGGTCGAGCAGTACTTC; cdr3_aa: CSVEDLSGVEQYF
j_call: TRBJ1-5; d_call: -; clone_size: few; v_call: TRBV7-2; cdr3_length: 14; cdr3_nt: TGTGCCAGCAGCTCACGACAGAGCAATCAGCCCCAGCATTTT; cdr3_aa: CASSSRQSNQPQHF
j_call: TRBJ1-1; d_call: -; clone_size: -; v_call: TRBV21-1; cdr3_length: 15; cdr3_nt: TGTGCCAGCAGCAGACTGACAGACGAGAACACTGAAGCTTTCTTT; cdr3_aa: CASSRLTDENTEAFF
j_call: TRBJ1-2; d_call: TRBD1; clone_size: few; v_call: TRBV4-1; cdr3_length: 14; cdr3_nt: TGCGCCAGCAGCCAAGGGCAGTGGACAGGAGGCTACACCTTC; cdr3_aa: CASSQGQWTGGYTF
j_call: TRBJ2-5; d_call: TRBD2; clone_size: many; v_call: TRBV6-5; cdr3_length: 14; cdr3_nt: TGTGCCAGCAGTTCCGCGGGAGGGGTAGAGACCCAGTACTTC; cdr3_aa: CASSSAGGVETQYF
j_call: TRBJ1-4; d_call: -; clone_size: many; v_call: TRBV6-2/TRBV6-3; cdr3_length: 12; cdr3_nt: TGTGCCAGCAGTCCCGCGGATGAAAAACTGTTTTTT; cdr3_aa: CASSPADEKLFF
j_call: TRBJ2-5; d_call: -; clone_size: few; v_call: TRBV29-1; cdr3_length: 14; cdr3_nt: TGCAGCGTTGACGTGGGACCGCACGTTGAGACCCAGTACTTC; cdr3_aa: CSVDVGPHVETQYF
j_call: TRBJ2-1; d_call: TRBD2; clone_size: many; v_call: TRBV3-1; cdr3_length: 14; cdr3_nt: TGTGCCAGCAGCCAAAGGACTAGCTACAATGAGCAGTTCTTC; cdr3_aa: CASSQRTSYNEQFF
j_call: TRBJ1-6; d_call: -; clone_size: -; v_call: TRBV27; cdr3_length: 14; cdr3_nt: TGTGCCAGCAGTACCCACAGTGCGGATTCACCCCTCCACTTT; cdr3_aa: CASSTHSADSPLHF
j_call: TRBJ1-2; d_call: -; clone_size: -; v_call: TRBV4-3; cdr3_length: 18; cdr3_nt: TGCGCCAGCAGCCAAAGATTAGGGGAGGGAGGGTTTGACTATGGCTACACCTTC; cdr3_aa: CASSQRLGEGGFDYGYTF
j_call: TRBJ1-2; d_call: -; clone_size: -; v_call: TRBV6-2/TRBV6-3; cdr3_length: 12; cdr3_nt: TGTGCCAGCAGAGAGGAAAATCGGGGCTACACCTTC; cdr3_aa: CASREENRGYTF
j_call: TRBJ1-6; d_call: TRBD1; clone_size: -; v_call: TRBV20-1; cdr3_length: 14; cdr3_nt: TGCAGTGCGCGGTCCGGGACAGGGGTATCACCCCTCCACTTT; cdr3_aa: CSARSGTGVSPLHF
j_call: TRBJ2-3; d_call: TRBD1; clone_size: -; v_call: TRBV4-1; cdr3_length: 16; cdr3_nt: TGCGCCAGCAGCCAGGCCGGACAGGGGGTAGGAGATACGCAGTATTTT; cdr3_aa: CASSQAGQGVGDTQYF
j_call: TRBJ1-4; d_call: -; clone_size: many; v_call: TRBV6-1; cdr3_length: 18; cdr3_nt: TGTGCCAGCAGTTGGGATTTTCGTTCGTCCGCCTTTAATGAAAAACTGTTTTTT; cdr3_aa: CASSWDFRSSAFNEKLFF
j_call: TRBJ2-7; d_call: TRBD1; clone_size: -; v_call: TRBV3-1; cdr3_length: 16; cdr3_nt: TGTGCCAGCAGCCAGGAAACAGGGGTCTTAACCTACGAGCAGTACTTC; cdr3_aa: CASSQETGVLTYEQYF
j_call: TRBJ1-1; d_call: -; clone_size: -; v_call: TRBV6-5; cdr3_length: 14; cdr3_nt: TGTGCCAGCATCCCCAGAGTTATGAACACTGAAGCTTTCTTT; cdr3_aa: CASIPRVMNTEAFF
j_call: TRBJ1-1; d_call: TRBD1; clone_size: -; v_call: TRBV7-9; cdr3_length: 19; cdr3_nt: TGTGCCAGCAGCTTTCCGGCAGGTCGGGACAGGGGGCGGCAAACTGAAGCTTTCTTT; cdr3_aa: CASSFPAGRDRGRQTEAFF
j_call: TRBJ2-2; d_call: -; clone_size: -; v_call: TRBV4-3; cdr3_length: 15; cdr3_nt: TGCGCCAGCAGCCAAGAACGGGAGAACACCGGGGAGCTGTTTTTT; cdr3_aa: CASSQERENTGELFF
j_call: TRBJ2-3; d_call: TRBD2; clone_size: -; v_call: TRBV6-5; cdr3_length: 19; cdr3_nt: TGTGCCAGCAGTTACTCGAGTCTAGCGGGGGGACTTAGCACAGATACGCAGTATTTT; cdr3_aa: CASSYSSLAGGLSTDTQYF
j_call: TRBJ1-1; d_call: TRBD1; clone_size: -; v_call: TRBV6-1; cdr3_length: 15; cdr3_nt: TGTGCCAGCAGTCCACAGGGGGCAGAGAACACTGAAGCTTTCTTT; cdr3_aa: CASSPQGAENTEAFF
j_call: TRBJ1-4; d_call: -; clone_size: -; v_call: TRBV7-6; cdr3_length: 16; cdr3_nt: TGTGCCAGCAGCTTACCCCCGGGGAAGGCTAATGAAAAACTGTTTTTT; cdr3_aa: CASSLPPGKANEKLFF
j_call: TRBJ2-2; d_call: TRBD2; clone_size: -; v_call: TRBV12-3/TRBV12-4; cdr3_length: 15; cdr3_nt: TGTGCCAGCAGTTTCGGGCGGGGGTTCACCGGGGAGCTGTTTTTT; cdr3_aa: CASSFGRGFTGELFF
j_call: TRBJ2-1; d_call: -; clone_size: -; v_call: TRBV10-2; cdr3_length: 17; cdr3_nt: TGCGCCAGCAGTGAATATCAGGGGTATTCGCGGAACAATGAGCAGTTCTTC; cdr3_aa: CASSEYQGYSRNNEQFF
j_call: TRBJ2-1; d_call: -; clone_size: -; v_call: TRBV11-1; cdr3_length: 9; cdr3_nt: TGTGCCAGCACTAGGGAGCAGTTCTTC; cdr3_aa: CASTREQFF
j_call: TRBJ1-5; d_call: -; clone_size: -; v_call: TRBV6-2/TRBV6-3; cdr3_length: 15; cdr3_nt: TGTGCCAGCAGCCACGAGGGGGGATTGGGACAGCCCCAGCATTTT; cdr3_aa: CASSHEGGLGQPQHF
j_call: TRBJ2-7; d_call: TRBD2; clone_size: -; v_call: TRBV18; cdr3_length: 15; cdr3_nt: TGTGCCAGCTCACCACGGTCCAGCGGGGGTAACGAGCAGTACTTC; cdr3_aa: CASSPRSSGGNEQYF
j_call: TRBJ2-3; d_call: -; clone_size: -; v_call: TRBV7-8; cdr3_length: 14; cdr3_nt: TGTGCCAGCAGCTTTATCGGCTGGTCCGATACGCAGTATTTT; cdr3_aa: CASSFIGWSDTQYF
j_call: TRBJ2-3; d_call: TRBD1; clone_size: -; v_call: TRBV25-1; cdr3_length: 16; cdr3_nt: TGTGCCAGCAGTCAATACAGGGGCTCTAGCACAGATACGCAGTATTTT; cdr3_aa: CASSQYRGSSTDTQYF
j_call: TRBJ2-1; d_call: -; clone_size: many; v_call: TRBV4-3; cdr3_length: 15; cdr3_nt: TGCGCCAGCAGCCAAGAACAGAGCTCCTACAATGAGCAGTTCTTC; cdr3_aa: CASSQEQSSYNEQFF
j_call: TRBJ2-7; d_call: -; clone_size: -; v_call: TRBV11-2; cdr3_length: 13; cdr3_nt: TGTGCCAGCAGCTTAGATTGGGCCTACGAGCAGTACTTC; cdr3_aa: CASSLDWAYEQYF
j_call: TRBJ2-3; d_call: -; clone_size: few; v_call: TRBV4-3; cdr3_length: 17; cdr3_nt: TGCGCCAGCAGCCAAGATCCACCCGGCGGGGGCACAGATACGCAGTATTTT; cdr3_aa: CASSQDPPGGGTDTQYF
j_call: TRBJ2-2; d_call: -; clone_size: few; v_call: TRBV4-1; cdr3_length: 14; cdr3_nt: TGCGCCAGCAGCCACCTGACTTACACCGGGGAGCTGTTTTTT; cdr3_aa: CASSHLTYTGELFF
j_call: TRBJ2-1; d_call: -; clone_size: many; v_call: TRBV11-2; cdr3_length: 14; cdr3_nt: TGTGCCAGCAGCTTAAGAGTTTCCTACAATGAGCAGTTCTTC; cdr3_aa: CASSLRVSYNEQFF
j_call: TRBJ1-4; d_call: -; clone_size: -; v_call: TRBV5-1; cdr3_length: 15; cdr3_nt: TGCGCCAGCAGCTTTTTGGGGATAACTAATGAAAAACTGTTTTTT; cdr3_aa: CASSFLGITNEKLFF